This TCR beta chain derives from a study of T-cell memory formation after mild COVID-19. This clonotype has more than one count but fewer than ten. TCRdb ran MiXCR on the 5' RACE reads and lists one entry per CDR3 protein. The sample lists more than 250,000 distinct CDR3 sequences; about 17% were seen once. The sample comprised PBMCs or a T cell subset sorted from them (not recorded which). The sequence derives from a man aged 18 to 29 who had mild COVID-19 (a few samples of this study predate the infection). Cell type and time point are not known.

The CDR3 nucleotides are TGTGCCAGCTCGGGTGCTCTGGGCCAAGAGACCCAGTACTTC. Translation: CASSGALGQETQYF. The chain has TRBV6-1 and TRBJ2-5; D is unresolved. Germline V gene data show CDR1 as MNHNS and CDR2 as SASEGT. Trimming took off 8 bases at V and 1 base at J, with 14 bases between the two ends. CDR3 length: 14 amino acids.